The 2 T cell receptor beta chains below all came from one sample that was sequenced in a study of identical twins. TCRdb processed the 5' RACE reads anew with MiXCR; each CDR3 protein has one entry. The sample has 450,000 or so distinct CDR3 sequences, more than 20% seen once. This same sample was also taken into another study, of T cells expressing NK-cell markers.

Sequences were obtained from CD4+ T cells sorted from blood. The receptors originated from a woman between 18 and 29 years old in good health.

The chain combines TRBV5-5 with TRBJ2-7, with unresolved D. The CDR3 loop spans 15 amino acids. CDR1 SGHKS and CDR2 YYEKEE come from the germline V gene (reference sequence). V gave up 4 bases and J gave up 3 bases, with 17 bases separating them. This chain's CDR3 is CASSEALTTDYEQYF. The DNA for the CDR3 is TGTGCCAGCAGCGAGGCCTTGACAACCGACTACGAGCAGTACTTC.

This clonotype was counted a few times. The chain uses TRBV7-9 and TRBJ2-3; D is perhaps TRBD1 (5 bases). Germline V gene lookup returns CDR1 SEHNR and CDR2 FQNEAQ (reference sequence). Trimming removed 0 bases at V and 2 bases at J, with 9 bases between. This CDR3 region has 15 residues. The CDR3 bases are TGTGCCAGCAGCTTAGCGACCGGACACACAGATACGCAGTATTTT. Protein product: CASSLATGHTDTQYF.